A single sample gave rise to the 13 T cell receptor beta chains below, sequenced in a study of T cell responses to AZD1222 COVID-19 vaccine. Profiled with immunoSEQ multiplex PCR; TCRdb holds only in-frame clones, not every one. The data contain fewer than 200,000 clones, 85% to 90% of them singletons. The starting material was peripheral blood, obtained 28 days after the second AZD1222 dose. All receptors derive from an adult who received the AZD1222 COVID-19 vaccine.

The chain has TRBV6-5 and TRBJ1-5; 8 bases fit TRBD1. Germline loops: CDR1 MNHEY, CDR2 SVGAGI. CDR3 length: 16 residues. V dropped 4 bases and J dropped 2; count of bases not matched to a gene: 7. This CDR3 is CASSSAGGAGNQPQHF. CDR3 coding DNA: TGTGCCAGCAGTTCGGCAGGGGGCGCGGGCAATCAGCCCCAGCATTTT.

The rearrangement joins TRBV6-1 to TRBJ1-1, with unresolved D. This CDR3 is built from 13 residues. CDR1 and CDR2 (germline): MNHNS, SASEGT. V dropped 1 base and J dropped 1 base, with 4 bases sitting between them. CDR3 region: CASSEVGNTEAFF. In DNA form, the CDR3 reads TGTGCCAGCAGTGAAGTTGGGAACACTGAAGCTTTCTTT.

The chain uses TRBV28 and TRBJ2-7; the D gene is possibly TRBD1 (6 bases). The CDR3 runs 13 residues. Germline V gene lookup returns CDR1 MDHEN and CDR2 SYDVKM. The germline V and J ends were trimmed by 2 bases and 3 bases, with 8 bases remaining between them. Here the CDR3 reads CASSLQGHYEQYF. Here the CDR3 DNA reads TGTGCCAGCAGTTTACAGGGGCACTACGAGCAGTACTTC.

The V call is TRBV6-5, the J call TRBJ2-5, with 14 bases matching TRBD2. Germline V lookup: CDR1 MNHEY, CDR2 SVGAGI. This CDR3 comprises 16 residues. V lost 4 bases, J lost 4 bases, and 5 bases stayed unmatched. CDR3 amino acids: CASSSTTSGGAETQYF. Written as DNA, the CDR3 is TGTGCCAGCAGTTCCACGACTAGCGGGGGGGCAGAGACCCAGTACTTC.

The CDR3 spells CASSSGLAGGRDTGELFF. The DNA of the CDR3 is TGCGCCAGCAGCTCGGGACTAGCGGGGGGGCGAGACACCGGGGAGCTGTTTTTT. The gene calls are TRBV5-1 and TRBJ2-2; 16 positions match TRBD2. The junction had 5 bases not matched to a gene; V was cut back by 3 bases and J by 3 bases. CDR3 length: 18 amino acids. Germline V lookup: CDR1 SGHRS, CDR2 YFSETQ.

This clone was seen only once. The chain is built from TRBV25-1 and TRBJ1-2; perhaps TRBD1 as D (6 bases). The germline CDR1 and CDR2 sequences are MGHDK and SYGVNS. The CDR3 covers 16 residues. With 6 bases removed from V and 0 bases from J, the gap between germline ends came to 17 bases. The CDR3, as DNA: TGTGCCAGCAGGGGGGTGGGGACAACTACTAACTATGGCTACACCTTC. It translates to CASRGVGTTTNYGYTF.

This rearrangement joins TRBV10-3 to TRBJ1-5; D call uncertain. The CDR3 is 16 residues long. CDR1 ENHRY and CDR2 SYGVKD come from the germline V gene. V was cut by 0 bases and J by 3 bases, with 12 bases left in between. DNA for the CDR3: TGTGCCATCAGTGAGTCAGGCGGAGGCCTCAATCAGCCCCAGCATTTT. This codes for CAISESGGGLNQPQHF.

Concerning this clone itself: Other DNA sequences from this sample encode an identical CDR3 as well. The V and J genes are TRBV12-3 or TRBV12-4 and TRBJ2-5; the D gene is possibly TRBD2 (6 bases). The CDR3 sequence is 13 residues long. Trimming pared 6 bases from V and 5 bases from J, leaving 13 bases between. For the CDR3, the DNA is TGTGCCAGCAGCCTGGGGGGTCTGGAGACCCAGTACTTC. Translated, it gives CASSLGGLETQYF.

This clone was observed once. The V call is TRBV30, the J call TRBJ2-2; D unresolved. There are 13 residues in the CDR3. The V end was cut by 0 bases, the J end by 8 bases, with 10 bases between. Germline CDR1 GTSNPN, CDR2 SVGIG (reference sequence). As DNA, the CDR3 is TGTGCCTGGAGTGTACAAGGTGTAGGGGAGCTGTTTTTT. It specifies CAWSVQGVGELFF. Full variable domain (outside the CDR3, taken from reference TRBV30 and TRBJ2-2): SQTIHQWPATLVQPVGSPLSLECTVEGTSNPNLYWYRQAAGRGLQLLFYSVGIGQISSEVPQNLSASRPQDRQFILSSKKLLLSDSGFYLCAWSVQGVGELFFGEGSRLTVL.

The chain has TRBV30 and TRBJ2-2; no reliable D call. Germline CDR1 is GTSNPN and CDR2 is SVGIG (reference sequence). The V end was cut by 0 bases, the J end by 5 bases, with 7 bases between. There are 13 residues in the CDR3. For the CDR3, the DNA is TGTGCCTGGAGTGTAGTGGGGACCGGGGAGCTGTTTTTT. Translating it yields CAWSVVGTGELFF.

The V gene is TRBV28, the J gene TRBJ1-5, with D possibly matching TRBD1 (6 bases). The CDR3 is made up of 15 amino acids. Germline V CDR1 and CDR2: MDHEN, SYDVKM. Trimming took 7 bases from V and 1 from J, leaving 14 bases between them. The CDR3 sequence is CASTRRGASNQPQHF. Written as DNA, the CDR3 is TGTGCCAGCACCCGACGGGGGGCGAGCAATCAGCCCCAGCATTTT.

V is TRBV5-1 and J is TRBJ2-3; D is ambiguous. This CDR3 has 14 residues. The germline V gene encodes CDR1 SGHRS and CDR2 YFSETQ. V lost 1 base to trimming and J lost 4 bases, with 10 bases between them. This chain's CDR3 is CASSLRSVPDTQYF. CDR3 DNA sequence: TGCGCCAGCAGCTTGAGAAGCGTACCAGATACGCAGTATTTT.

The rearrangement joins TRBV7-2 to TRBJ2-5; 13 bases agree with TRBD2. Germline V gene lookup returns CDR1 SGHTA and CDR2 FQGNSA. Germline trimming cut 5 bases from V and 5 bases from J; bases unmatched to any gene: 14. This CDR3 spans 18 amino acids. Here the CDR3 DNA reads TGTGCCAGCAGCGCTCCCCGAACTAGCGGGGGGGCCGGGGAGACCCAGTACTTC. This codes for CASSAPRTSGGAGETQYF.